These 3 T cell receptor beta chains were all obtained from the same sample, sequenced in a study of T-cell reconstitution after alpha-beta-depleted transplantation in children. Molecular barcoding with unique molecular identifiers was used for the TCRbeta library. One entry per CDR3 protein, called by TCRdb with MiXCR from the PCR reads. The sample holds approximately 520,000 distinct CDR3 sequences, roughly an eighth seen once. The starting material was PBMCs, mostly from graft donor cells, obtained 180 days after TCRalphabeta/CD19-depleted stem cell transplant. Receptor source: a female patient aged 2-15 years who had a stem cell transplant for aplastic anemia, so the T cells may come from the graft donor.

The V and J genes are TRBV7-3 and TRBJ2-1; 9 bases align to TRBD2. V was pared by 1 base and J by 6 bases, with 22 bases of the junction left unmatched. There are 21 residues in the CDR3. Germline CDR1 SGHTA, CDR2 FQGTGA. The CDR3 loop is CASSLNAPGGWVRGGINEQFF. The CDR3 DNA follows: TGTGCCAGCAGCTTAAATGCCCCTGGTGGGTGGGTGCGGGGGGGCATCAATGAGCAGTTCTTC.

The rearrangement uses TRBV6-4 and TRBJ1-2; D is unresolved. V was pared by 4 bases and J by 4 bases, with 40 bases between. Germline V gene data show CDR1 as MRHNA and CDR2 as SNTAGT. This CDR3 has 23 residues. CDR3 amino acids: CASSGYSLGPGPGHFELRYGYTF. The CDR3 nucleotides read TGTGCCAGCAGTGGCTACTCCCTTGGTCCCGGACCTGGGCATTTCGAGTTGCGCTATGGCTACACCTTC.

V usage is TRBV27 and J usage is TRBJ2-1; tentatively, D is TRBD1 (5 bases). The germline V gene encodes CDR1 MNHEY and CDR2 SMNVEV (reference sequence). CDR3 length: 14 residues. Trimming pared 4 bases from V and 2 bases from J, leaving 9 bases between. The DNA of the CDR3 is TGTGCCAGCAGTTCAGGGAACCCCTACAATGAGCAGTTCTTC. It specifies CASSSGNPYNEQFF.